Each of the 2 T cell receptor beta chains below was sequenced from the same sample in a study of OX40 agonist ivuxolimab in advanced cancers. Libraries were constructed by the immunoSEQ multiplex PCR assay. The clones in this table, taken by TCRdb from immuneACCESS, are in-frame only. Not every clone is retained; where verified, under half of the shortfall comes from an unresolved V gene, and the cause of the rest is unknown. A total of roughly 100,000 clones appear in this sample, 95% to 97% of them only once. The top ten constitute roughly 2.1% of the sample. Specimen: CD4+ or CD8+ T cells sorted from blood, collected in a trial of the OX40 agonist ivuxolimab. The origin of the receptors is an adult with an advanced solid tumor such as melanoma, head and neck, liver or kidney cancer.

This rearrangement joins TRBV28 to TRBJ1-2, with 7 bases aligning to TRBD1. The CDR3 covers 14 residues. The germline CDR1 and CDR2 sequences are MDHEN and SYDVKM. V gave up 6 bases and J gave up 6 bases; unmatched junction bases: 10. The CDR3 is CASRRRDRGDGYTF. CDR3 sequence (DNA): TGTGCCAGCAGGCGCCGGGACAGAGGTGATGGCTACACCTTC.

The chain joins TRBV6-1 to TRBJ1-6; D call uncertain. This CDR3 is 12 amino acids long. Trimming took off 8 bases at V and 8 bases at J, with 10 bases between the two ends. Germline CDR1 and CDR2: MNHNS and SASEGT. CDR3 nucleotide sequence: TGTGCCAGCTCCCGACTTGATTCACCCCTCCACTTT. It specifies CASSRLDSPLHF.